This T cell receptor beta chain stems from a study of blood T cell repertoires in COVID-19. Study information: Donors in the United States, Italy and Spain gave samples during acute or convalescent COVID-19. T cells, B-cell-depleted T cells, or PBMCs provided the cDNA or gDNA that served as material.

This CDR3 contains 13 residues. V lost 6 bases, J lost 5 bases, and 13 bases lay in between. In the authors' methods: How many nucleated cells were present was estimated from reference gene primer amplification. Sequenced by immunoSEQ multiplex PCR; TCRdb stores in-frame clones only, minus some. That table furnishes V, J and clone size, whereas the DNA furnished D and trimming. Among 150,000 to 200,000 clones listed, over 75% were seen once. The TCR originated in a human donor in a cohort sampled during active COVID-19. The sample comprised peripheral blood. The rearrangement links TRBV12-3 or TRBV12-4 to TRBJ2-5; maybe TRBD1 (6 bases). CDR3 sequence (DNA): TGTGCCAGCAGCGTCAAAAGGGGGGAGACCCAGTACTTC. Amino acids: CASSVKRGETQYF.